A single sample gave rise to the 32 T cell receptor beta chains below, sequenced in a study of shared clonotypes between healthy human individuals. Only in-frame clones appear in the TCRdb table, and some are missing; sequencing was by immunoSEQ multiplex PCR. The sample has a few hundred thousand clones, approximately 96% seen once. The sequencing sample was made of memory CD8+ T cells sorted from blood. The subset was: CD45RO+ cells pooled with CCR7-negative TemRA cells. The source is a man aged 25 to 40 in good health.

This sequence joins TRBV7-9 and TRBJ2-7, with 12 positions matching TRBD1. The CDR3 is made up of 15 amino acids. The germline gives CDR1 SEHNR, CDR2 FQNEAQ (reference sequence). With V trimmed by 5 bases and J by 2 bases, 4 bases remained unmatched. The CDR3 reads CASSGGTGGPYEQYF. The CDR3 DNA reads TGTGCCAGCAGCGGGGGGACAGGGGGCCCCTACGAGCAGTACTTC.

This chain links TRBV30 with TRBJ2-1; D is ambiguous. This CDR3 has 13 residues. V was trimmed by 0 bases and J by 9 bases, leaving 12 bases between them. Germline CDR1 and CDR2: GTSNPN and SVGIG (reference sequence). The CDR3 coding sequence is TGTGCCTGGAGTGTAAAAGGGCGCAGTGAGCAGTTCTTC. It is translated as CAWSVKGRSEQFF.

The chain links TRBV7-9 to TRBJ2-3; D ambiguous. The germline gives CDR1 SEHNR, CDR2 FQNEAQ (reference sequence). V was clipped by 6 bases and J by 2 bases, with 15 bases between them. The CDR3 runs 15 residues. CDR3 coding DNA: TGTGCCAGCAGTTTTAGGGCCGGTTACACAGATACGCAGTATTTT. Its translation is CASSFRAGYTDTQYF. The variable domain in full, completed from reference TRBV7-9 and TRBJ2-3, reads DTGVSQNPRHKITKRGQNVTFRCDPISEHNRLYWYRQTLGQGPEFLTYFQNEAQLEKSRLLSDRFSAERPKGSFSTLEIQRTEQGDSAMYLCASSFRAGYTDTQYFGPGTRLTVL.

The chain is built from TRBV5-4 and TRBJ1-5; D perhaps matches TRBD1 (6 bases). V lost 3 bases and J lost 5, with 18 bases in between. The germline gives CDR1 SGHNT, CDR2 YYREEE (reference sequence). The CDR3 consists of 16 residues. CDR3 nucleotides: TGTGCCAGCAGCTCCGCCTCGCGACAGGTTGATCAGCCCCAGCATTTT. It codes for CASSSASRQVDQPQHF.

This chain connects TRBV28 to TRBJ2-7; no firm D call. CDR1 MDHEN and CDR2 SYDVKM come from the germline V gene. The CDR3 totals 14 residues. The V and J ends lost 2 bases and 2 bases respectively, with 10 bases between them. The CDR3 is CASSLGRFPYEQYF. Written as DNA, the CDR3 is TGTGCCAGCAGTTTAGGCAGGTTTCCCTACGAGCAGTACTTC.

Points on this clone: Other DNA sequences in this sample translate to the same CDR3. This chain connects TRBV5-1 to TRBJ2-5; D not resolved. CDR1 and CDR2 from the germline V gene are SGHRS and YFSETQ. CDR3 size: 13 residues. The ends were cut back, 0 bases at V and 3 bases at J, with 6 bases in the middle. The CDR3 here is CASSLGQKETQYF. CDR3 nucleotide sequence: TGCGCCAGCAGCTTGGGCCAGAAAGAGACCCAGTACTTC. The variable domain in full, completed from reference TRBV5-1 and TRBJ2-5, reads KAGVTQTPRYLIKTRGQQVTLSCSPISGHRSVSWYQQTPGQGLQFLFEYFSETQRNKGNFPGRFSGRQFSNSRSEMNVSTLELGDSALYLCASSLGQKETQYFGPGTRLLVL.

This clone came up once. The chain combines TRBV6-5 with TRBJ2-5, with 8 bases that match TRBD1. The CDR3 covers 14 residues. Unmatched junction bases numbered 7, after V lost 0 bases and J lost 10 bases. The germline gives CDR1 MNHEY, CDR2 SVGAGI. CDR3 amino acids: CASSYSGTGLDQYF. The CDR3 DNA reads as TGTGCCAGCAGTTACTCCGGGACAGGATTGGACCAGTACTTC.

This chain connects TRBV9 to TRBJ2-7, with D possibly matching TRBD2 (6 bases). The germline V and J ends were trimmed by 3 bases and 0 bases, with 10 bases remaining between them. The length of the CDR3 is 14 residues. Germline CDR1 is SGDLS and CDR2 is YYNGEE. In nucleotides, the CDR3 is TGTGCCAGCAGCGCCGGGACTCTCTCCTACGAGCAGTACTTC. It translates to CASSAGTLSYEQYF.

Turning to this clone: At the DNA level, this CDR3 is encoded by other sequences in the same sample as well. This sequence joins TRBV4-1 and TRBJ2-7; D may correspond to TRBD1 or TRBD2 (5 bases each). The V end was cut by 0 bases, the J end by 3 bases, with 12 bases between. The germline gives CDR1 MGHRA, CDR2 YSYEKL. CDR3 length: 15 amino acids. The CDR3 bases are TGCGCCAGCAGCCAAGACCCGGGACGGGACTACGAGCAGTACTTC. As protein: CASSQDPGRDYEQYF.

The chain uses TRBV20-1 and TRBJ2-3; maybe TRBD2 (5 bases). This CDR3 comprises 11 residues. V was shortened by 6 bases and J by 5 bases, with 9 bases between the two germline ends. The germline V gene has CDR1 DFQATT and CDR2 SNEGSKA (reference sequence). DNA for the CDR3: TGCAGTGCCGCCCGGGGAGATACGCAGTATTTT. Translated, it gives CSAARGDTQYF.

The rearrangement joins TRBV27 to TRBJ2-7; TRBD1 matches at 9 bases. This CDR3 has 14 amino acids. CDR1 MNHEY and CDR2 SMNVEV come from the germline V gene (reference sequence). V shed 3 bases, J shed 0 bases, and the junction held 0 bases outside the gene matches. The CDR3 region is CASSLDRGSYEQYF. Written as DNA, the CDR3 is TGTGCCAGCAGTTTGGACAGGGGCTCCTACGAGCAGTACTTC.

This chain uses TRBV7-9 with TRBJ2-7, with D maybe TRBD1 (6 bases). Germline-derived CDR1 and CDR2 are SEHNR and FQNEAQ (reference sequence). Trimming took 5 bases from V and 7 from J, leaving 9 bases between them. CDR3 length: 11 amino acids. CDR3 residues: CASSLDREQYF. The CDR3 DNA follows: TGTGCCAGCAGCCTTGACAGGGAGCAGTACTTC. Drawing the rest from reference TRBV7-9 and TRBJ2-7, the complete variable domain is DTGVSQNPRHKITKRGQNVTFRCDPISEHNRLYWYRQTLGQGPEFLTYFQNEAQLEKSRLLSDRFSAERPKGSFSTLEIQRTEQGDSAMYLCASSLDREQYFGPGTRLTVT.

This chain connects TRBV7-9 to TRBJ2-3; TRBD2 matches at 15 bases. Germline V gene sequence: CDR1 SEHNR, CDR2 FQNEAQ (reference sequence). The length of the CDR3 is 18 residues. Unmatched junction bases numbered 4, after V lost 2 bases and J lost 1 base. CDR3 loop: CASSLLRTSGRGTDTQYF. CDR3 nucleotides: TGTGCCAGCAGCTTACTTCGGACTAGCGGGAGGGGCACAGATACGCAGTATTTT. The entire variable domain, with the rest obtained from reference TRBV7-9 and TRBJ2-3, is as follows: DTGVSQNPRHKITKRGQNVTFRCDPISEHNRLYWYRQTLGQGPEFLTYFQNEAQLEKSRLLSDRFSAERPKGSFSTLEIQRTEQGDSAMYLCASSLLRTSGRGTDTQYFGPGTRLTVL.

The V and J genes are TRBV2 and TRBJ2-3, with D possibly being TRBD2 (6 bases). Germline V gene lookup returns CDR1 SNHLY and CDR2 FYNNEI. The germline V and J ends were trimmed by 3 bases and 2 bases, with 9 bases remaining between them. This CDR3 contains 14 residues. CDR3 bases: TGTGCCAGCAGTGAGACGGGAGCCACAGATACGCAGTATTTT. Translation: CASSETGATDTQYF.

The CDR3 reads CASSEYRGRGLYEQYF. CDR3 sequence (DNA): TGTGCCAGCAGTGAATACCGGGGCAGGGGGCTCTACGAGCAGTACTTC. The V and J genes are TRBV25-1 and TRBJ2-7; 8 bases align to TRBD1. This CDR3 is built from 16 residues. Germline V gene data show CDR1 as MGHDK and CDR2 as SYGVNS. V trimming: 0 bases; J trimming: 3 bases; junction bases outside the gene matches: 7.

This clone was found once. The V gene is TRBV15, the J gene TRBJ1-3, with 10 positions matching TRBD1. The CDR3 has 13 residues. Germline values: CDR1 LNHNV, CDR2 YYDKDF (reference sequence). V shed 6 bases, J shed 4 bases, and the junction held 0 bases outside the gene matches. CDR3 sequence (DNA): TGTGCCACCAGGGGACAGGGGGGAAACACCATATATTTT. Its protein product is CATRGQGGNTIYF.

This clone was seen once. The chain recombines TRBV7-6 with TRBJ2-7, with 10 bases identical to TRBD2. The CDR3 is made up of 13 amino acids. Germline-derived CDR1 and CDR2 are SGHVS and FNYEAQ. J lost 7 bases, V lost 5 bases, and 5 bases had no gene match. The CDR3 DNA reads as TGTGCCAGCAGCCGACTAGCGGGTAAAGAGCAGTACTTC. Encoded protein: CASSRLAGKEQYF. Based on the CDR3 plus reference TRBV7-6 and TRBJ2-7, the full variable domain is GAGVSQSPRYKVTKRGQDVALRCDPISGHVSLYWYRQALGQGPEFLTYFNYEAQQDKSGLPNDRFSAERPEGSISTLTIQRTEQRDSAMYRCASSRLAGKEQYFGPGTRLTVT.

V is TRBV2 and J is TRBJ2-1; D call uncertain. CDR1 SNHLY and CDR2 FYNNEI come from the germline V gene. The CDR3 loop spans 12 amino acids. V lost 6 bases to trimming and J lost 10 bases, with 13 bases between them. The CDR3 nucleotides read TGTGCCAGCAGCCTAGAGGTAGCCGAGCAGTTCTTC. Residues: CASSLEVAEQFF.

This sequence joins TRBV5-1 and TRBJ2-7, with 9 bases lining up with TRBD1. In germline, CDR1 is SGHRS, CDR2 YFSETQ. Unmatched junction bases numbered 8, after V lost 1 base and J lost 6 bases. CDR3 length equals 15 residues. The CDR3 loop is CASSLTGTGYLEQYF. CDR3 in DNA: TGCGCCAGCAGCTTGACCGGGACAGGGTATCTCGAGCAGTACTTC.

The chain employs TRBV9 and TRBJ2-1; 9 bases align to TRBD2. CDR1 and CDR2 (germline): SGDLS, YYNGEE. Trimming took 6 bases from V and 1 from J; bases not matched to a gene: 5. The CDR3 is 15 residues long. CDR3 coding DNA: TGTGCCAGCAATGGGCGGGAGGGGTCCTACAATGAGCAGTTCTTC. Translating gives CASNGREGSYNEQFF.

This chain uses TRBV5-1 with TRBJ1-1; no clear D gene. Germline CDR1 SGHRS, CDR2 YFSETQ. V dropped 4 bases and J dropped 3 bases, with 13 bases sitting between them. The CDR3 runs 14 residues. In nucleotides, the CDR3 is TGCGCCAGCAGCCCCCGGACCCGGGACACTGAAGCTTTCTTT. Its translation: CASSPRTRDTEAFF.

The chain carries TRBV29-1 and TRBJ2-3, with 8 bases matching TRBD2. Germline values: CDR1 SQVTM, CDR2 ANQGSEA. The junction had 8 bases not matched to a gene; V was cut back by 5 bases and J by 4 bases. The CDR3 has 14 residues. The CDR3 is CSVSRSGSSDTQYF. DNA for the CDR3: TGCAGCGTTAGCCGGAGCGGGAGTTCAGATACGCAGTATTTT.

The chain combines TRBV6-1 with TRBJ1-2, with D unresolved. This CDR3 region has 14 residues. Germline V CDR1 and CDR2: MNHNS, SASEGT. Trimming shortened V by 5 bases and J by 4 bases, and 14 bases separated the two germline ends. The CDR3 coding sequence is TGTGCCAGCAGTTGGGAGCGAAAGACCTATGGCTACACCTTC. Translation gives CASSWERKTYGYTF.

The rearrangement uses TRBV2 and TRBJ2-5; 7 bases align to TRBD1. The CDR3 runs to 13 residues. Germline assignment: CDR1 SNHLY and CDR2 FYNNEI. Germline trimming cut 10 bases from V and 0 bases from J; bases unmatched to any gene: 5. This CDR3 is CATQGEYQETQYF. The CDR3 DNA follows: TGTGCCACGCAGGGGGAGTACCAAGAGACCCAGTACTTC.

CDR3 sequence reads: CASSRQGSNQPQHF. CDR3 bases: TGTGCCAGCAGTAGACAGGGGAGCAATCAGCCCCAGCATTTT. The rearrangement links TRBV25-1 to TRBJ1-5, with 8 positions matching TRBD1. CDR3 size: 14 residues. The junction had 1 base not matched to a gene; V was cut back by 5 bases and J by 1 base. CDR1 is MGHDK, CDR2 SYGVNS, per germline.

The genes are TRBV6-6 and TRBJ1-1; D remains unclear. This CDR3 has 13 amino acids. In germline, CDR1 is MNHNY, CDR2 SVGAGI (reference sequence). Trimming shortened V by 5 bases and J by 1 base, and 8 bases separated the two germline ends. The CDR3 DNA reads as TGTGCCAGCAGTCGTGTACGGAACACTGAAGCTTTCTTT. It yields the protein CASSRVRNTEAFF.

In regard to this clone: In this CDR3 the conserved last residue, phenylalanine or tryptophan, is missing, so a read error is likely. The gene calls are TRBV7-9 and TRBJ2-4, with D tentatively TRBD1 (5 bases). CDR1 is SEHNR and CDR2 is FQNEAQ in the germline V gene (reference sequence). This CDR3 contains 17 residues. Trimming stripped 4 bases from V and 1 base from J, with 17 bases between. The CDR3 reads CASSSPEGAGAKNIQYL. Written as DNA, the CDR3 is TGTGCCAGCAGCTCCCCCGAAGGGGCCGGGGCCAAAAACATTCAGTACCTC.

The rearrangement joins TRBV2 to TRBJ2-5, with 11 bases aligning to TRBD2. CDR1 is SNHLY and CDR2 is FYNNEI in the germline V gene. This CDR3 has 15 residues. With V trimmed by 6 bases and J by 5 bases, 8 bases remained unmatched. The CDR3: CASSGRLAGMETQYF. The DNA for the CDR3 is TGTGCCAGCAGCGGTCGACTAGCGGGAATGGAGACCCAGTACTTC. The variable domain in full, completed from reference TRBV2 and TRBJ2-5, reads EPEVTQTPSHQVTQMGQEVILRCVPISNHLYFYWYRQILGQKVEFLVSFYNNEISEKSEIFDDQFSVERPDGSNFTLKIRSTKLEDSAMYFCASSGRLAGMETQYFGPGTRLLVL.

The chain carries TRBV28 and TRBJ1-2; TRBD1 agrees at 10 bases. The CDR3 sequence is 15 residues long. Trimming at V came to 8 bases and at J to 4 bases, leaving 10 bases not matched to a gene. Germline V gives CDR1 MDHEN, CDR2 SYDVKM. CDR3 protein: CASRTGGRRSYGYTF. The CDR3 DNA reads TGTGCCAGCCGGACAGGGGGGCGAAGGAGCTATGGCTACACCTTC.

This chain uses TRBV6-5 with TRBJ1-6; D ambiguous. The CDR3 runs 15 residues. Germline V gives CDR1 MNHEY, CDR2 SVGAGI. Trimming took 2 bases from V and 7 from J, leaving 12 bases between them. The DNA of the CDR3 is TGTGCCAGCAGTTACCGAGGACGGAAGAATTCACCCCTCCACTTT. This codes for CASSYRGRKNSPLHF.

For this clone: This same CDR3 is encoded by further DNA sequences in the sample. The chain carries TRBV7-9 and TRBJ1-3; no reliable D call. Trimming pared 7 bases from V and 4 bases from J, leaving 11 bases between. This CDR3 region has 13 residues. From germline, CDR1 is SEHNR and CDR2 FQNEAQ (reference sequence). The CDR3 loop reads CASTRSSGNTIYF. Here the CDR3 DNA reads TGTGCCAGCACCAGGTCCTCCGGAAACACCATATATTTT.

This chain joins TRBV10-3 and TRBJ2-1; 11 nucleotides agree with TRBD2. J lost 3 bases, V lost 4 bases, and 5 bases had no gene match. Germline V gene lookup returns CDR1 ENHRY and CDR2 SYGVKD. This CDR3 comprises 16 residues. The CDR3 region has the DNA TGTGCCATCAGTGCTTCCGGGACTAGCGGCTACAATGAGCAGTTCTTC. Protein sequence: CAISASGTSGYNEQFF.